The 23 T cell receptor delta chains below all came from one sample that was sequenced in a study of γδ T cells in repeated Plasmodium falciparum infection. Vgamma9/Vdelta2+ and Vdelta2-negative gammadelta T cells were flow-sorted from PBMC for bulk sequencing. TCRdb redid the clone calls on the multiplex PCR reads with CATT. The table has over 45,000 delta-chain clones, about 1.6% seen once. The sample taken for sequencing was gamma-delta T cells from blood. These receptors were taken from a pool of human donors (malaria-infected and uninfected, not separated).

Note on this clone: A read error likely explains why the TCRdb protein, taken from a much larger clone, differs from this DNA's translation at residue 12; the protein shown is translated from the DNA. The chain carries TRDV3 and TRDJ1, with TRDD3 matching over 12 bases. CDR3 length: 16 amino acids. Trimming took 2 bases from V and 6 from J; bases not matched to a gene: 13. Germline V gene lookup returns CDR1 TVYSNPD and CDR2 GDNSRS (reference sequence). The CDR3 coding sequence is TGTGCCTTTGGTTACCGGTCTGGGGGATACGTCTATAAACTCATCTTT. Translating it yields CAFGYRSGGYVYKLIF.

CDR3 DNA: TGTGCTCTTGGGACCTTCCTACACCCCTACTGGGCAGGACTCATCTTT. Residues: CALGTFLHPYWAGLIF. The chain is built from TRDV1 and TRDJ1; 9 nucleotides align to TRDD2. No J segment appears in TCRdb, so it was assigned here by matching the sequence to germline. The ends lost 5 bases at V and 10 bases at J; junction bases unmatched: 17. The CDR3 sequence is 16 residues long. Germline lookup yields CDR1 TSWWSYY and CDR2 QGS.

This clone was counted only a few times. The TCRdb record carries a much larger clone's protein, which differs from this DNA's translation at residue 17; a read error is the likely cause, and the protein listed here is the DNA translation. The chain joins TRDV1 to TRDJ1, with TRDD3 identical over 11 bases. The J gene comes from matching the DNA to germline here; TCRdb lacks it. V gave up 1 base and J gave up 3 bases; unmatched junction bases: 22. Looked up from germline, CDR1 is TSWWSYY and CDR2 is QGS. The CDR3 is made up of 22 amino acids. The CDR3 bases are TGTGCTCTTGGGGAACCTTCCTACGGTCTACTGGGGGATATTTGCTACGCCGATAAACTCATCTTT. This codes for CALGEPSYGLLGDICYADKLIF.

For this clone: The protein given by TCRdb reflects a much larger clone and differs at residue 17 from this DNA's translation, likely from a read error; the protein shown is the DNA's translation. The gene calls are TRDV1 and TRDJ1; 8 bases are shared with TRDD3. Here the J gene came from matching the DNA to germline, since TCRdb omits it. The germline V gene has CDR1 TSWWSYY and CDR2 QGS. This CDR3 is 21 amino acids long. The CDR3 protein is CALERPTVLYWGLPYTNKLIF. CDR3 DNA: TGTGCTCTTGAGAGGCCTACAGTCCTCTACTGGGGGTTACCGTACACCAATAAACTCATCTTT.

This clone was detected ten times or more. TCRdb shows a much larger clone's protein in place of this DNA's translation, and the two differ at residue 11, likely through a read error; the protein shown is translated from the DNA. This chain connects TRDV2 to TRDJ1; 10 nucleotides agree with TRDD3. Since TCRdb gives no J gene, matching the DNA to germline was used here to assign it. CDR3 length equals 16 residues. CDR1 and CDR2 (germline): GEAIGNYY, EKD. V was clipped by 1 base and J by 5 bases; unmatched bases: 9. The CDR3 sequence is CACDTTTGGSIDKLIF. Here the CDR3 DNA reads TGTGCCTGTGACACTACGACTGGGGGATCCATAGATAAACTCATCTTT.

This clone was picked up a small number of times. The translation of this DNA and the TCRdb protein of a much larger clone differ at residue 19, probably owing to a read error; the protein shown here is translated from the DNA. The chain has TRDV1 and TRDJ2; TRDD3 aligns across 9 bases. The J gene is not listed in TCRdb, so it was assigned here from a DNA match to germline. The CDR3 loop spans 23 amino acids. CDR1 is TSWWSYY, CDR2 QGS, per germline. The CDR3 coding sequence is TGTGCTCTTGGGGAAACGATCCTACGGTCGATGAGGGGGATACTAAGGGGGACAGAACAACTCTTCTTT. Amino acids: CALGETILRSMRGILRGTEQLFF.

The table lists this clone with a few counts. Possible read error: a much larger clone is one base away. The CDR3 bases are TGTGCCTGTGCGCTCGTCTATACTGGGGGATACGGGGTCACCGATAAACTCATCTTT. Amino acid sequence: CACALVYTGGYGVTDKLIF. The chain has TRDV2 and TRDJ1, with 13 bases lining up with TRDD3. The J gene, missing from TCRdb, was assigned here through DNA to germline matching. CDR1 and CDR2 from the germline V gene are GEAIGNYY and EKD. V dropped 5 bases and J dropped 1; count of bases not matched to a gene: 15. There are 19 residues in the CDR3.

A remark on this clone: This likely came from a read error, as a far larger clone is one base away. Other DNA sequences within the sample encode an identical CDR3. The V and J genes are TRDV1 and TRDJ1, with D unclear. Assignment of the J gene here rests on matching the DNA to germline, because TCRdb gives none. CDR1 is TSWWSYY, CDR2 QGS, per germline. Trimming cost V 3 bases and J 10 bases, with 15 bases left between them. The CDR3 length is 13 residues. The DNA for the CDR3 is TGTGCTCTTGGGGAGCTATGGACCCCCCGACTCATCTTT. Its translation is CALGELWTPRLIF.

On this clone: This DNA's translation and the protein TCRdb lists, from a much larger clone, do not match at residue 11, likely due to a read error; the protein shown is translated from the DNA. J is TRDJ2 and V is TRDV1, with D perhaps TRDD3 (6 bases). No J segment appears in TCRdb, so it was assigned here by matching the sequence to germline. The V gene's germline CDR1 is TSWWSYY and CDR2 QGS. The length of the CDR3 is 15 residues. This CDR3 is CALTYEGISTVQLFF. CDR3 DNA sequence: TGTGCTCTGACCTACGAAGGGATATCGACAGTACAACTCTTCTTT.

The chain joins TRDV1 to TRDJ1; 12 bases are shared with TRDD3. The J gene, left out of TCRdb, was set here by checking the DNA against germline. Germline assignment: CDR1 TSWWSYY and CDR2 QGS. This CDR3 has 17 amino acids. V gave up 0 bases and J gave up 1 base; unmatched junction bases: 3. In DNA form, the CDR3 reads TGTGCTCTTGGGGAACTCTGGGGGATACGGCCCACCGATAAACTCATCTTT. Translation: CALGELWGIRPTDKLIF.

This clone was seen many times. TCRdb has a much larger clone's protein, which differs at residue 14 from the translation of this DNA, likely because of a read error; what is shown is the protein translated from the DNA. V and J are TRDV1 and TRDJ1; 12 bases match TRDD3. The V segment lost 2 bases and the J segment 7 bases; nucleotides outside the gene matches: 14. The CDR3 is 18 residues long. Germline-derived CDR1 and CDR2 are TSWWSYY and QGS. This chain's CDR3 is CALGETQELLGDTIKLIF. CDR3 sequence (DNA): TGTGCTCTTGGGGAAACGCAGGAACTACTGGGGGATACCATTAAACTCATCTTT.

The sample holds a few counts of this clone. The protein in TCRdb stems from a much larger clone and differs at residue 20 from this DNA's translation, likely a read error; here the protein is translated from the DNA. The V and J genes are TRDV1 and TRDJ1; the match to TRDD3 covers 11 bases. The J gene, missing from TCRdb, was assigned here through DNA to germline matching. CDR1 is TSWWSYY and CDR2 is QGS in the germline V gene. There are 23 residues in the CDR3. Written as DNA, the CDR3 is TGTGCTCTTGGGGAACGCTCCTTCCGTTTGTACTGGGGGATATTCACAAGCACCGATAGACTCATCTTT. Translation: CALGERSFRLYWGIFTSTDRLIF.

There are many counts of this clone. The chain links TRDV1 to TRDJ1; D is undetermined. No J gene was available from TCRdb, and it was assigned here by a germline match of the DNA. CDR3 length equals 20 residues. Germline V lookup: CDR1 TSWWSYY, CDR2 QGS. The V end lost 0 bases, the J end lost 0 bases, and 23 bases lay between the germline ends. The CDR3 region is CALGELTSSPKLGDTDKLIF. CDR3 DNA sequence: TGTGCTCTTGGGGAACTCACGAGCAGCCCAAAACTAGGAGACACCGATAAACTCATCTTT.

This clone appeared many times. A single base separates this from a much larger clone, so it may be a read error. Other nucleotide sequences in the sample specify the same CDR3. The chain is built from TRDV1 and TRDJ1; the match to TRDD3 covers 12 bases. The CDR3 has 20 residues. Germline V lookup: CDR1 TSWWSYY, CDR2 QGS. CDR3 in amino acids: CALGYPAFLDWGILPDKLIF. CDR3 DNA sequence: TGTGCTCTTGGGTACCCCGCCTTCCTCGACTGGGGGATACTACCCGATAAGCTCATCTTT.

Comments on this clone: TCRdb's entry gives the protein of a much larger clone, which mismatches this DNA's translation at residue 4, likely from a read error; the protein reported here is translated from the DNA. DNA for the CDR3: TGTGCCTTTAGTCACCTATCCTGGCAGTACACCGATAAACTCATCTTT. Amino acid sequence: CAFSHLSWQYTDKLIF. The chain carries TRDV3 and TRDJ1; D not resolved. The J gene, missing from TCRdb, was assigned here through DNA to germline matching. This CDR3 region has 16 residues. V gave up 0 bases and J gave up 0 bases, with 17 bases separating them. Germline CDR1 TVYSNPD, CDR2 GDNSRS (reference sequence).

With respect to this clone: A far bigger clonotype differs at one base, so this is likely a read error. Other DNA sequences from this sample encode an identical CDR3 as well. V gene TRDV3 combines with J gene TRDJ1; 7 nucleotides agree with TRDD3. Matching the DNA to germline supplied the J gene, which TCRdb does not give. Per germline, CDR1 TVYSNPD and CDR2 GDNSRS (reference sequence). This CDR3 contains 13 residues. The CDR3 DNA sequence: TGTGCCCTACTGGGGACCTCCACCGACAAACTCATCTTT. This encodes CALLGTSTDKLIF.

This clone was detected ten times or more. Other DNA sequences in this specimen translate into the identical CDR3. The genes are TRDV1 and TRDJ1; 8 bases map to TRDD3. With 3 bases clipped from V and 0 bases from J, the junction kept 24 bases outside the gene matches. In germline, CDR1 is TSWWSYY, CDR2 QGS. This CDR3 has 22 residues. The CDR3 region has the DNA TGTGCTCTTGGGGACGAGTTCTCCTCCCGCACTGGCTGGGGGACGTACACCGATAAACTCATCTTT. This gives the protein CALGDEFSSRTGWGTYTDKLIF.

In this sample, this clone turned up a few times. This DNA translates differently at residue 4 from the TCRdb protein, which is that of a much larger clone; a read error is likely, and the protein shown is the DNA's own translation. The chain uses TRDV1 and TRDJ1; 7 bases match TRDD3. Because TCRdb records no J gene, it was assigned here through a match of the DNA to germline. The germline gives CDR1 TSWWSYY, CDR2 QGS. The CDR3 covers 23 residues. The CDR3 DNA is TGTGCTCTTAGGGAACTTACCCTTTCCGGCAGTCCTGGGGGCTACAAGTACACCGATAAACTCATCTTT. Translated, it gives CALRELTLSGSPGGYKYTDKLIF.

As regards this clone: A single base is all that separates this from a far larger clone, so a read error is likely. Other nucleotide sequences in the sample specify the same CDR3. The chain joins TRDV3 to TRDJ1; 10 nucleotides match TRDD3. CDR3 length: 24 amino acids. The germline V gene encodes CDR1 TVYSNPD and CDR2 GDNSRS (reference sequence). CDR3 coding DNA: TGTGCCCTCCCTCAATCCCGCGCAACCCTCACTGGGGGATCCTCCGACGAGTACACCGATAAGCTCATCTTT. Amino acids: CALPQSRATLTGGSSDEYTDKLIF.

This clone was observed at least ten times. The junction does not match germline at one end; this may be a read error. The V and J genes are TRDV1 and TRDJ1; tentatively, D is TRDD3 (6 bases). The CDR3 loop spans 16 amino acids. Germline lookup yields CDR1 TSWWSYY and CDR2 QGS. This CDR3 reads CALGDLGDFITNKLIF. CDR3 nucleotide sequence: TGTGCTCTTGGGGATCTAGGGGATTTCATCACCAATAAACTCATCTTT.

Remarks on this clone: The TCRdb record carries a much larger clone's protein, which differs from this DNA's translation at residue 16; a read error is the likely cause, and the protein listed here is the DNA translation. CDR3 nucleotide sequence: TGTGCTCTTGGGGAATTTCCCTATAATCACGTGGGGGATACGCGTACCGGGGGACTCATCTTT. This codes for CALGEFPYNHVGDTRTGGLIF. The rearrangement uses TRDV1 and TRDJ1; 11 nucleotides align to TRDD3. No J segment appears in TCRdb, so it was assigned here by matching the sequence to germline. Germline V gene data show CDR1 as TSWWSYY and CDR2 as QGS. The CDR3 extends over 21 amino acids. V lost 2 bases and J lost 10; bases outside the gene matches: 27.

Worth noting for this clone: A far bigger clonotype differs at one base, so this is likely a read error. This sample includes further DNA sequences coding for the same CDR3. The rearrangement uses TRDV1 and TRDJ1; the match to TRDD3 covers 9 bases. Because TCRdb records no J gene, it was assigned here through a match of the DNA to germline. CDR1 and CDR2 from the germline V gene are TSWWSYY and QGS. V shed 1 base and J 0 bases; nucleotides not matched to a gene: 45. The CDR3 consists of 30 residues. CDR3: CALGEPPSGRTVNWGTPGASRSSYTDKLIF. The CDR3 DNA reads TGTGCTCTTGGGGAACCTCCTTCCGGTCGGACTGTGAACTGGGGGACACCCGGGGCATCACGGAGTTCGTACACCGATAAACTCATCTTT.

Concerning this clone: A read error may explain this, as a much larger clone is one base away. V and J are TRDV1 and TRDJ1, with TRDD3 matching over 10 bases. No J gene is reported in TCRdb; it was inferred here by comparing the DNA with germline. Unmatched junction bases numbered 14, after V lost 1 base and J lost 0 bases. CDR1 and CDR2 from the germline V gene are TSWWSYY and QGS. This CDR3 is 20 amino acids long. CDR3 protein: CALGEPVLGHTGGYTDKLIF. The DNA for the CDR3 is TGTGCTCTTGGGGAACCAGTTTTGGGTCACACTGGGGGATACACCGATAAACTCATCTTT.